Below are 15 T cell receptor beta chains sequenced from a single sample in a study of cytomegalovirus exposure and HLA in healthy donors (TCRdb year 2017). Library preparation employed the immunoSEQ multiplex PCR assay. A mixture of 60 forward primers for TCR Vbeta segments and 13 reverse primers for TCR Jbeta segments was used in the multiplex PCR. TCRdb re-hosts the immuneACCESS table, in-frame sequences only. Its copies lack some clones; in the studies checked, an unresolved V gene accounts for under half of them, and the cause for the rest is not known. This sample's table lists 190,000 or so clones. The ten biggest clones cover around 0.7% of the sample. Sequencing was performed on PBMCs. These receptors were collected from a boy aged 5-17 years in good health and CMV-seronegative.

V and J are TRBV19 and TRBJ1-2, with a possible D match to TRBD1 (5 bases). V gave up 8 bases and J gave up 6 bases, with 10 bases separating them. Germline V lookup: CDR1 LNHDA, CDR2 SQIVND (reference sequence). There are 11 residues in the CDR3. CDR3 in DNA: TGTGCCAGTGGGGCAGGGAATGGCTACACCTTC. It specifies CASGAGNGYTF.

The chain has TRBV11-2 and TRBJ2-7, with 9 bases aligning to TRBD1. Per germline, CDR1 SGHAT and CDR2 FQNNGV. Germline trimming cut 5 bases from V and 3 bases from J; bases unmatched to any gene: 5. This CDR3 region has 14 residues. The CDR3 sequence is CASSHRQGGYEQYF. In nucleotides, the CDR3 is TGTGCCAGCAGCCACCGACAGGGGGGCTACGAGCAGTACTTC.

This sequence joins TRBV5-1 and TRBJ1-1, with 8 nucleotides matching TRBD1. Trimming cost V 4 bases and J 3 bases; bases outside gene matches: 5. The CDR3 spans 14 residues. Germline lookup yields CDR1 SGHRS and CDR2 YFSETQ. The CDR3 sequence is CASSPGQGDTEAFF. The CDR3 region has the DNA TGCGCCAGCAGCCCAGGACAGGGAGACACTGAAGCTTTCTTT.

The chain couples TRBV4-1 to TRBJ2-1; D perhaps matches TRBD1 (6 bases). CDR3 length equals 16 residues. V was pared by 2 bases and J by 5 bases, with 16 bases between. The germline gives CDR1 MGHRA, CDR2 YSYEKL. The CDR3 DNA reads TGCGCCAGCAGCCAATCGCAGGGGCTACCCCACAATGAGCAGTTCTTC. Protein product: CASSQSQGLPHNEQFF.

As DNA, the CDR3 is TGTGCCAGCAGCTTATCCCCGACTAGCGGGGGACAAGAGACCCAGTACTTC. Translation: CASSLSPTSGGQETQYF. The rearrangement links TRBV7-9 to TRBJ2-5; 12 bases align to TRBD2. V gave up 2 bases and J gave up 2 bases; unmatched junction bases: 6. The germline V gene encodes CDR1 SEHNR and CDR2 FQNEAQ (reference sequence). CDR3 length: 17 amino acids.

The DNA for the CDR3 is TGTGCCAGCGGGCAGAACACTGAAGCTTTCTTT. It is translated as CASGQNTEAFF. The rearrangement links TRBV2 to TRBJ1-1; D gene ambiguous. V dropped 8 bases and J dropped 1 base, with 5 bases sitting between them. From germline, CDR1 is SNHLY and CDR2 FYNNEI. CDR3 length equals 11 residues. Full variable domain (rest looked up from reference TRBV2 and TRBJ1-1): EPEVTQTPSHQVTQMGQEVILRCVPISNHLYFYWYRQILGQKVEFLVSFYNNEISEKSEIFDDQFSVERPDGSNFTLKIRSTKLEDSAMYFCASGQNTEAFFGQGTRLTVV.

CDR3 sequence reads: CASSRRAEQGYEQYF. The CDR3 nucleotides read TGTGCCAGCAGCCGGAGGGCAGAGCAAGGTTACGAGCAGTACTTC. The J gene is TRBJ2-7, the V gene TRBV5-5; the D gene is possibly TRBD2 (6 bases). Germline CDR1 and CDR2: SGHKS and YYEKEE (reference sequence). Trimming took off 4 bases at V and 4 bases at J, with 18 bases between the two ends. The CDR3 consists of 15 residues.

The chain uses TRBV10-3 and TRBJ2-5, with 12 bases that match TRBD2. The J call is in doubt because the DNA end fits TRBJ2-7 better. The germline CDR1 and CDR2 sequences are ENHRY and SYGVKD. The CDR3 is 13 residues long. CDR3 amino acids: CAIGTSGSYEQYF. The CDR3, as DNA: TGTGCCATAGGGACTAGCGGGTCCTACGAGCAGTACTTC.

The V gene is TRBV27, the J gene TRBJ1-1; 10 bases map to TRBD1. Germline lookup yields CDR1 MNHEY and CDR2 SMNVEV (reference sequence). V gave up 8 bases and J gave up 8 bases; unmatched junction bases: 11. The length of the CDR3 is 14 residues. CDR3 DNA sequence: TGTGCCAGCGGTGGCGCCGGGACAGGGGTCGAAGCTTTCTTT. Protein: CASGGAGTGVEAFF.

This sequence joins TRBV7-2 and TRBJ1-5; D gene ambiguous. Deletions cut 2 bases from V and 0 bases from J, with 5 bases between. This CDR3 region has 14 residues. CDR1 and CDR2 (germline): SGHTA, FQGNSA. The CDR3 DNA reads as TGTGCCAGCAGCTTATACTATAGCAATCAGCCCCAGCATTTT. Translating it yields CASSLYYSNQPQHF. The full variable domain, its missing parts supplied by reference TRBV7-2 and TRBJ1-5, is GAGVSQSPSNKVTEKGKDVELRCDPISGHTALYWYRQSLGQGLEFLIYFQGNSAPDKSGLPSDRFSAERTGGSVSTLTIQRTQQEDSAVYLCASSLYYSNQPQHFGDGTRLSIL.

The V call is TRBV5-1, the J call TRBJ2-1, with 8 bases matching TRBD1. Germline V gene lookup returns CDR1 SGHRS and CDR2 YFSETQ. The CDR3 length is 14 residues. V lost 4 bases, J lost 6 bases, and 6 bases stayed unmatched. The CDR3 protein is CASSEGTGINEQFF. CDR3 bases: TGCGCCAGCAGCGAGGGGACAGGCATCAATGAGCAGTTCTTC. Supplemented by reference TRBV5-1 and TRBJ2-1, the full variable domain reads KAGVTQTPRYLIKTRGQQVTLSCSPISGHRSVSWYQQTPGQGLQFLFEYFSETQRNKGNFPGRFSGRQFSNSRSEMNVSTLELGDSALYLCASSEGTGINEQFFGPGTRLTVL.

This chain joins TRBV7-8 and TRBJ2-3; D is uncertain. V was shortened by 2 bases and J by 6 bases, with 15 bases between the two germline ends. Germline loops: CDR1 SGHVS, CDR2 FQNEAQ. The CDR3 extends over 15 amino acids. The CDR3 coding sequence is TGTGCCAGCAGCTTAAAACCTCCACAGATTGATACGCAGTATTTT. Encoded protein: CASSLKPPQIDTQYF.

The chain combines TRBV6-5 with TRBJ1-6; no clear D. Trimming shortened V by 3 bases and J by 8 bases, and 5 bases separated the two germline ends. Germline values: CDR1 MNHEY, CDR2 SVGAGI. The CDR3 length is 12 residues. CDR3 in amino acids: CASSYRDSPLHF. DNA for the CDR3: TGTGCCAGCAGTTATCGAGATTCACCCCTCCACTTT.

The chain has TRBV4-1 and TRBJ2-7, with 8 nucleotides matching TRBD1. The CDR3 totals 16 residues. CDR1 and CDR2 from the germline V gene are MGHRA and YSYEKL. V shed 1 base and J 2 bases; nucleotides not matched to a gene: 7. CDR3 residues: CASSQVGRTGTYEQYF. CDR3 coding DNA: TGCGCCAGCAGCCAAGTTGGGCGGACAGGGACCTACGAGCAGTACTTC.

Comment on this clone: Other DNA sequences from this sample encode an identical CDR3 as well. The chain employs TRBV11-2 and TRBJ2-2; possible D gene TRBD1, 5 bases. The CDR3 runs 14 residues. V was cut by 2 bases and J by 1 base, with 5 bases left in between. CDR1 and CDR2 from the germline V gene are SGHAT and FQNNGV. CDR3 coding DNA: TGTGCCAGCAGCTTACAGGGGAACACCGGGGAGCTGTTTTTT. It translates to CASSLQGNTGELFF.